This T cell receptor (beta chain) was observed in a study of T cells in localized non-small cell lung cancer (dated by TCRdb to about 2020). With respect to the entire study: Comparing tumors with uninvolved tumor-adjacent lungs, the study looked at the T cell repertoires of approximately 250 patients with early-stage NSCLC. All 250 or so NSCLC patients in the cohort were treatment-naive and had localized lung tumors that were resected. Of the NSCLC patients, around 130 were male and approximately 99 were female, and the mean age was approximately 66 years.

At diagnosis, peripheral blood, uninvolved tumor-adjacent lung and tumor were collected and stored as a combination of fresh-frozen and FFPE material. TCR beta CDR3 regions were sequenced from DNA using the immunoSEQ Assay. The study's processing was this. T cell density was computed as TCR beta template counts normalized to usable DNA estimated by amplifying housekeeping genes. Richness was estimated using the preseqR package, with extrapolation to 400,000 templates for PBMC samples and to 120,000 templates for tissue samples. Clonality was taken to be one minus Pielou's evenness. Differential abundance testing on productive amino-acid clonotypes, with a minimum total count of 5 and an alpha of 0.1, was used to identify tissue-enriched TCRs. The Jaccard Index and the Morisita Overlap Index were used to measure repertoire overlap between compartments. TCR beta CDR3s were clustered by GLIPH together with public tetramer-defined viral CDR3s, and at least three viral sequences plus V-gene enrichment were required for viral motifs. Imported from immuneACCESS, the table was reduced by TCRdb to in-frame sequences with V and J called. These copies leave out some clones; in studies compared against another copy, an unresolved V gene accounts for under half, and the cause of the remainder is not known. The DNA was the basis for D and trimming; V, J and clone size are from that table. The sample table holds 5,500 to 7,000 clones, of which around 41% were seen once. Of the sample, roughly a tenth falls within the top ten clones.

Broader findings and caveats from the paper: Since the design was exploratory, TCR variables were selected using unadjusted p-values with no false-discovery rate correction. A median of around 57 of the top 100 tumor clones were detected in paired uninvolved adjacent lung, and 28 of these tumor clones were also found among the top 100 clones of the paired uninvolved adjacent lung. The highest T cell clonality was observed in uninvolved tumor-adjacent lung, where clonality exceeded that of tumor, suggesting that antigenic responses were more focused in uninvolved tumor-adjacent lung. Because multi-region tumor sequencing was not done, intratumor heterogeneity could not be ruled out. Higher blood T cell density associated with longer overall survival, while higher adjacent-lung clonality associated with shorter survival.

The germline V gene encodes CDR1 MDHEN and CDR2 SYDVKM. Taken from cysteine to phenylalanine, the CDR3 has 14 residues. This entry keeps only the CDR3 DNA: 42 bases, framed from base 1. A distance of 7 bases separates the germline ends of V and J, which lose 0 bases and 4 bases respectively. This clone was seen a handful of times. The specificity of this receptor is unknown. Per-base qualities were not stored, and no clone one base away is much larger. The source of this sequence is a woman aged 35 to 70 with stage II squamous cell lung carcinoma. Sequenced material: lung tumor tissue, taken before any cancer treatment. This sequence uses TRBV28 and TRBJ1-5; the D gene is not confidently resolved. The CDR3 in this case is CASSLWGPNQPQHF. In nucleotide form, the sequence is TGTGCCAGCAGTTTATGGGGTCCGAATCAGCCCCAGCATTTT.